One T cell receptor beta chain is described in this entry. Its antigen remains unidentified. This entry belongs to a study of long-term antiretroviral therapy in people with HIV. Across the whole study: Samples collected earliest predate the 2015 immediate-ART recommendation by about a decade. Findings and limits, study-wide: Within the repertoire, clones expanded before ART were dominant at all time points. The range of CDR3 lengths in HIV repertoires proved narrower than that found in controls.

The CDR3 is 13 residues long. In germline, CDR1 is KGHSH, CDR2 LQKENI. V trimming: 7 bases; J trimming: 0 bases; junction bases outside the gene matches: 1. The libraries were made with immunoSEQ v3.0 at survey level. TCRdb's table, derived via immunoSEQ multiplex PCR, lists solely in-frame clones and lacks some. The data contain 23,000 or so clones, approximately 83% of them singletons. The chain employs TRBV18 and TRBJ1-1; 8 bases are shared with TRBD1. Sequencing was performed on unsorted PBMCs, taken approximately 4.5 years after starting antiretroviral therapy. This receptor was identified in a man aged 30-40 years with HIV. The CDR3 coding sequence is TGTGCCAGCTGCAGGGGGCTGAACACTGAAGCTTTCTTT. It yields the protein CASCRGLNTEAFF.